This passage covers 9 T cell receptor beta chains from one sample sequenced in a study of T-cell reconstitution after alpha-beta-depleted transplantation in children. Unique molecular identifiers tagged the TCRbeta library. TCRdb called the PCR reads again in MiXCR, with one record for every CDR3 protein. This sample has about 120,000 distinct CDR3 sequences, with more than 20% found just once. Here the sequenced sample was PBMCs, mostly from graft donor cells, taken 180 days after TCRalphabeta/CD19-depleted stem cell transplant. The source of these receptors is a male patient between 2 and 9 years old who had a stem cell transplant for chronic granulomatous disease, so the T cells may come from the graft donor.

The CDR3 sequence: CASSLAGPATGELFF. Written as DNA, the CDR3 is TGTGCCAGCAGTTTGGCGGGGCCGGCCACCGGGGAGCTGTTTTTT. The V call is TRBV12-3 or TRBV12-4, the J call TRBJ2-2, with D possibly being TRBD2 (6 bases). Trimming shortened V by 3 bases and J by 4 bases, and 12 bases separated the two germline ends. There are 15 residues in the CDR3.

This clonotype was detected ten times or more. The chain uses TRBV7-9 and TRBJ2-2; D not resolved. This CDR3 region has 16 residues. The germline CDR1 and CDR2 sequences are SEHNR and FQNEAQ (reference sequence). Trimming cost V 5 bases and J 0 bases, with 13 bases left between them. CDR3 sequence reads: CASSPPDTANTGELFF. The CDR3 nucleotides read TGTGCCAGCAGCCCGCCTGACACCGCGAACACCGGGGAGCTGTTTTTT.

The table lists this clonotype with a few counts. This chain connects TRBV5-1 to TRBJ2-1, with 9 positions matching TRBD1. CDR1 is SGHRS, CDR2 YFSETQ, per germline. V shed 3 bases, J shed 2 bases, and the junction held 12 bases outside the gene matches. The CDR3 sequence is 18 residues long. For the CDR3, the DNA is TGCGCCAGCAGCTGGACAGGGGAGAGAGGAAGAACCTACAATGAGCAGTTCTTC. The encoded protein is CASSWTGERGRTYNEQFF.

The J gene is TRBJ2-2, the V gene TRBV10-1; 10 bases line up with TRBD2. The germline V gene encodes CDR1 WNHNN and CDR2 SYGVQD (reference sequence). V was clipped by 3 bases and J by 5 bases; unmatched bases: 3. CDR3 length: 15 amino acids. CDR3 region: CASSDLAGETGELFF. Written as DNA, the CDR3 is TGCGCCAGCAGTGACCTAGCGGGAGAGACCGGGGAGCTGTTTTTT.

This clonotype has ten or more counts. The chain carries TRBV6-5 and TRBJ2-1; no clear D. Germline-derived CDR1 and CDR2 are MNHEY and SVGAGI. This CDR3 comprises 15 residues. V was shortened by 3 bases and J by 5 bases, with 14 bases between the two germline ends. Here the CDR3 reads CASSYRPNPNNEQFF. The CDR3 DNA follows: TGTGCCAGCAGTTATCGGCCTAACCCTAACAATGAGCAGTTCTTC.

This clonotype has just a few counts. V usage is TRBV24-1 and J usage is TRBJ2-1; 8 bases map to TRBD1. Trimming at V came to 4 bases and at J to 10 bases, leaving 20 bases not matched to a gene. Germline CDR1 and CDR2: KGHDR and SFDVKD. CDR3 length equals 18 residues. The CDR3 DNA follows: TGTGCCACCAGTGAACACTACGGACAGGGTGGGCAACCACTAGAGCAGTTCTTC. The encoded protein is CATSEHYGQGGQPLEQFF.

Many counts were recorded for this clonotype. The chain couples TRBV29-1 to TRBJ2-7; D unresolved. Trimming pared 5 bases from V and 1 base from J, leaving 21 bases between. Germline V gene lookup returns CDR1 SQVTM and CDR2 ANQGSEA. CDR3 length: 16 residues. DNA for the CDR3: TGCAGCGTTAGGAGATTTGGTGCTAGTCGATCCTACGAGCAGTACTTC. It translates to CSVRRFGASRSYEQYF.

This clonotype was detected a few times. V and J are TRBV29-1 and TRBJ1-1; 8 bases are shared with TRBD1. The CDR3 is 14 residues long. Germline V gives CDR1 SQVTM, CDR2 ANQGSEA. The J segment lost 1 base and the V segment lost 4 bases, leaving 5 bases of the junction unmatched. The CDR3 DNA follows: TGCAGCGTTGGGGGGGGACAGGCGAACACTGAAGCTTTCTTT. Translation gives CSVGGGQANTEAFF.

Regarding this clonotype: Possible read error: a much larger clone is one base away. V and J are TRBV10-3 and TRBJ2-1, with 7 bases lining up with TRBD1. The CDR3 loop spans 14 amino acids. Looked up from germline, CDR1 is ENHRY and CDR2 is SYGVKD. CDR3 region: CAISGEQGYNEHFF. The CDR3 coding sequence is TGTGCCATCAGTGGGGAACAGGGGTACAATGAGCATTTCTTC.